These 10 T cell receptor beta chains originate from one sample sequenced in a study of human T cells and chemical hapten exposure. TCRdb processed the RACE reads anew with MiXCR; each CDR3 protein has one entry. The sample has 270,000 or so distinct CDR3 sequences, just under 8% seen once. Time point noted: pre-sensitization, week 0. Treatment specified: therapeutic diphenylcyclopropenone sensitization with weekly scalp DPC. The material was whole blood, obtained in connection with sensitization to the hapten diphenylcyclopropenone (DPC). The receptors originated from a man aged 18 to 30 with alopecia areata. Some clones in this sample may be carry-over from other donors' samples.

This sequence joins TRBV12-3 or TRBV12-4 and TRBJ1-4; weak D call: TRBD1 (5 bases). The CDR3 is 16 amino acids. V lost 3 bases and J lost 11, with 22 bases in between. CDR3 sequence (DNA): TGTGCCAGCAGTTTCCCCTCTACTGGGACCTCCGTTAAACTGTTTTTT. As protein: CASSFPSTGTSVKLFF.

This clonotype was detected only a few times. The chain couples TRBV6-6 to TRBJ1-1; 9 bases line up with TRBD1. CDR1 is MNHNY and CDR2 is SVGAGI in the germline V gene (reference sequence). V dropped 6 bases and J dropped 9; count of bases not matched to a gene: 20. The CDR3 covers 17 residues. This CDR3 is CASRDTGGRLILRKAFF. The CDR3 region has the DNA TGTGCCAGCAGGGATACAGGGGGCAGGTTAATCCTTCGGAAAGCTTTCTTT.

In its sample, this clonotype was seen a few times. This sequence joins TRBV4-3 and TRBJ1-5; D not resolved. From germline, CDR1 is LGHNA and CDR2 YSLEER. Between the trimmed V and J ends, which lost 0 bases and 0 bases, there was a span of 9 bases. The CDR3 runs to 16 residues. CDR3 in DNA: TGCGCCAGCAGCCAAGAGGCGGGAGTTAGCAATCAGCCCCAGCATTTT. Translated: CASSQEAGVSNQPQHF.

Many counts were recorded for this clonotype. The chain couples TRBV28 to TRBJ1-1; 10 bases are shared with TRBD1. Germline V gene sequence: CDR1 MDHEN, CDR2 SYDVKM. The CDR3 runs 13 residues. V was pared by 11 bases and J by 5 bases, with 8 bases of the junction left unmatched. The CDR3 DNA sequence: TGTGCCGTAACGACAGGGGGCTGGACTGAAGCTTTCTTT. Protein: CAVTTGGWTEAFF. The full variable domain, rest sourced from reference TRBV28 and TRBJ1-1, is DVKVTQSSRYLVKRTGEKVFLECVQDMDHENMFWYRQDPGLGLRLIYFSYDVKMKEKGDIPEGYSVSREKKERFSLILESASTNQTSMYLCAVTTGGWTEAFFGQGTRLTVV.

This clonotype has just a few counts. The rearrangement joins TRBV13 to TRBJ2-2; the D gene is possibly TRBD2 (5 bases). The length of the CDR3 is 15 residues. CDR1 PRHDT and CDR2 FYEKMQ come from the germline V gene (reference sequence). The V and J ends lost 3 bases and 4 bases respectively, with 12 bases between them. The DNA for the CDR3 is TGTGCCAGCAGCTTGTTCGGGGTTTCCACCGGGGAGCTGTTTTTT. Translating gives CASSLFGVSTGELFF.

At least ten counts were recorded for this clonotype. The chain uses TRBV7-8 and TRBJ1-2, with D possibly being TRBD1 (6 bases). Germline V gene lookup returns CDR1 SGHVS and CDR2 FQNEAQ. V was shortened by 5 bases and J by 0 bases, with 13 bases between the two germline ends. This CDR3 is built from 15 residues. The CDR3 DNA is TGTGCCAGCAGCCTCACCGACAGGACTAACTATGGCTACACCTTC. It codes for CASSLTDRTNYGYTF.

This clonotype showed up just a few times. The chain recombines TRBV7-9 with TRBJ2-1; D is perhaps TRBD1 or TRBD2 (5 bases each). V dropped 5 bases and J dropped 5 bases, with 16 bases sitting between them. CDR3 length: 15 amino acids. Germline loops: CDR1 SEHNR, CDR2 FQNEAQ (reference sequence). CDR3 sequence: CASSQFSTGHNEQFF. The CDR3 DNA reads TGTGCCAGCAGCCAGTTTAGCACGGGACACAATGAGCAGTTCTTC.

Only a few counts were recorded for this clonotype. The V and J genes are TRBV12-3 or TRBV12-4 and TRBJ2-5; TRBD2 agrees at 12 bases. The V gene end was trimmed by 4 bases and the J gene end by 5 bases; junction bases not matched to a gene: 5. This CDR3 has 15 residues. The CDR3 nucleotides are TGTGCCAGCAGTTCTAGCGGGGGGGCCCGTGAGACCCAGTACTTC. It encodes CASSSSGGARETQYF.

A few counts support this clonotype. The rearrangement links TRBV28 to TRBJ2-3; the match to TRBD1 covers 7 bases. Looked up from germline, CDR1 is MDHEN and CDR2 is SYDVKM. The CDR3 loop spans 14 amino acids. Germline trimming cut 8 bases from V and 1 base from J; bases unmatched to any gene: 6. CDR3 in amino acids: CASPSGTGTDTQYF. The CDR3 DNA sequence: TGTGCCAGCCCATCGGGGACAGGCACAGATACGCAGTATTTT.

This clonotype was observed at least ten times. The rearrangement links TRBV4-1 to TRBJ1-1; 7 bases are shared with TRBD1. The CDR3 is 17 residues long. Germline CDR1 reads MGHRA; CDR2 reads YSYEKL. J gave up 5 bases and V 0 bases, and 12 bases lay outside the gene matches. CDR3 sequence (DNA): TGCGCCAGCAGCCAAGATCCACCCCAGGGGGTGAGGACTGAAGCTTTCTTT. Translating gives CASSQDPPQGVRTEAFF.